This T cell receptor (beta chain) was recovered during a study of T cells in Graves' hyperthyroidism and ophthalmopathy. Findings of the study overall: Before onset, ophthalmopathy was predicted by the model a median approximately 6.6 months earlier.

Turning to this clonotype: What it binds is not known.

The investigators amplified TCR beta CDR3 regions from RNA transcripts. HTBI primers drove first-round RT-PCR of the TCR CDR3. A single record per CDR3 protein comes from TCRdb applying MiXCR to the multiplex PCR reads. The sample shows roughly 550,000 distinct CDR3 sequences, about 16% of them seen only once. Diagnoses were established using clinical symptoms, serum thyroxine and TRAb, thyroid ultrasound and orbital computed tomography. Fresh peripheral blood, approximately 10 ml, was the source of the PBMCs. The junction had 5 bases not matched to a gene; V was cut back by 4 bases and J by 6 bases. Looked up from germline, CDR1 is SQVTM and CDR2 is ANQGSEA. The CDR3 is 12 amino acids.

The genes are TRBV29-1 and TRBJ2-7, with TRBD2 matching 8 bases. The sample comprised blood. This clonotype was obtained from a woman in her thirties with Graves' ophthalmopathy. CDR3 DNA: TGCAGCGTTGTAGCGGGGTCCGTCGAGCAGTACTTC. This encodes CSVVAGSVEQYF.